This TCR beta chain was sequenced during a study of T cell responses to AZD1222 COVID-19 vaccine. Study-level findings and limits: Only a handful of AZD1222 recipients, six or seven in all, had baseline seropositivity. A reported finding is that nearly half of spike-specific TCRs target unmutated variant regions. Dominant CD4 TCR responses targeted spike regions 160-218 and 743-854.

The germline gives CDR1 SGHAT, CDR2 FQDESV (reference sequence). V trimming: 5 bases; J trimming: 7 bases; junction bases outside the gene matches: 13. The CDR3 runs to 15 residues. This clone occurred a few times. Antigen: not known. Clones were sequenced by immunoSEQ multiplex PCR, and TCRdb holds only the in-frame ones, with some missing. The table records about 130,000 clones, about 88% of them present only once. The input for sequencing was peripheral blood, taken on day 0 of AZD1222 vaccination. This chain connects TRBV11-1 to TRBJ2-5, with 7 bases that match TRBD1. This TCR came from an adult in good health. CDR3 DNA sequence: TGTGCCAGCAGCGCCGGACAGGCGGTAGAGTGGACCCAGTACTTC. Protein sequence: CASSAGQAVEWTQYF.